The present TCR beta chain was sequenced within a study of T cell responses to AZD1222 COVID-19 vaccine. This table comes from immunoSEQ multiplex PCR, and its TCRdb copy is limited to in-frame clones, with some not included. The sample shows 100,000 to 150,000 clones, about 92% of them seen only once. V was clipped by 5 bases and J by 3 bases, with 13 bases between them. Germline V lookup: CDR1 SGHTA, CDR2 FQGNSA. This CDR3 comprises 14 residues. Sequenced here: peripheral blood, sampled 28 days after the second AZD1222 dose. The TCR sequence derives from an adult who received the AZD1222 COVID-19 vaccine. This rearrangement joins TRBV7-2 to TRBJ1-1; possibly TRBD1 for D (5 bases). The CDR3: CASSHDREDTEAFF. The CDR3 bases are TGTGCCAGCAGCCACGACAGAGAAGACACTGAAGCTTTCTTT.